The clone carrying this TCR beta chain was counted at least ten times. Antigen unknown. The source of the sample is a study of T cell repertoires in cytomegalovirus infection. Study information: It was the public TCR beta signatures that indicated both CMV infection and matching HLA type.

Germline-derived CDR1 and CDR2 are SGHVS and FNYEAQ. Trimming at V came to 2 bases and at J to 5 bases, leaving 12 bases not matched to a gene. The CDR3 is made up of 18 amino acids. One entry per CDR3 protein, called by TCRdb with MiXCR from the reads. This sample has around 770,000 distinct CDR3 sequences, with almost 30% found just once. Overall study results and limits: Carriers of CMV plus the relevant HLA were identified by cumulative public TCR beta family frequency.

The clonotype originates from a human donor in good health (CMV status not recorded). Some clones in this sample may be carry-over from other donors' samples. The gene calls are TRBV7-6 and TRBJ2-2; 9 positions match TRBD1. This specimen was cultured CD8+ T cells from PBMCs, taken from culture after CMV antigen stimulation. The CDR3 here is CASSLNLPGTGRTGELFF. As DNA, the CDR3 is TGTGCCAGCAGCTTAAATTTACCCGGGACAGGGAGGACCGGGGAGCTGTTTTTT.